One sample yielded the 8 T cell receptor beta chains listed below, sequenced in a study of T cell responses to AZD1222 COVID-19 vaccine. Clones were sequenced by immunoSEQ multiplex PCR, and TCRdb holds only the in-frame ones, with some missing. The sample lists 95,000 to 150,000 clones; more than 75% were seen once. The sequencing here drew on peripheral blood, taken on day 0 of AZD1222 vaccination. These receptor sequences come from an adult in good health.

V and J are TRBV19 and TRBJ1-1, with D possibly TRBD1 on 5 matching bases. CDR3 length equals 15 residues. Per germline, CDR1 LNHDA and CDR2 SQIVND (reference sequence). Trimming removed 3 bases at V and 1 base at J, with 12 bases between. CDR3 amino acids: CASSIWGGTNTEAFF. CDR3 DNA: TGTGCCAGTAGTATCTGGGGAGGGACGAACACTGAAGCTTTCTTT.

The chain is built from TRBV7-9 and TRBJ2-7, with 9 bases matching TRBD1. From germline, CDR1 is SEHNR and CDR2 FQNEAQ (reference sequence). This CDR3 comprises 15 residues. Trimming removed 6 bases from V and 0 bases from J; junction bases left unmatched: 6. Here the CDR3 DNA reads TGTGCCAGCAGGAGGACAGGGGTCCCCTCCTACGAGCAGTACTTC. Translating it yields CASRRTGVPSYEQYF.

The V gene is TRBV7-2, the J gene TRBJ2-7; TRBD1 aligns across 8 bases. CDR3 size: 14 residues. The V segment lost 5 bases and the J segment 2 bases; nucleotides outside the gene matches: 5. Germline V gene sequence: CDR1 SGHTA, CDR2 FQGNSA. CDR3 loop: CASSKDRVPYEQYF. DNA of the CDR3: TGTGCCAGCAGCAAGGACAGGGTGCCCTACGAGCAGTACTTC.

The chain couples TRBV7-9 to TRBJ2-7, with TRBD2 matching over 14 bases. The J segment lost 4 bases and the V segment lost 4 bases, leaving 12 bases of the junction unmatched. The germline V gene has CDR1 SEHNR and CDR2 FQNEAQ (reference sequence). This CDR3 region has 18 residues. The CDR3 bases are TGTGCCAGCAGCTACTCTTGGGGACTAGCGGGAGAGGGGTACGAGCAGTACTTC. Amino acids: CASSYSWGLAGEGYEQYF.

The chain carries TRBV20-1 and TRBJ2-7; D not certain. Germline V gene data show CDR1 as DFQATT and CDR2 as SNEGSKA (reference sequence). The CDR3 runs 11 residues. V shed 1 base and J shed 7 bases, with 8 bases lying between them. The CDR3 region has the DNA TGCAGTGCTAGAGGAGGATATGAGCAGTACTTC. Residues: CSARGGYEQYF.

CDR3 sequence: CASSYSALDHRNVEQYF. CDR3 nucleotide sequence: TGTGCCAGCAGTTACTCCGCTCTGGACCACAGAAACGTTGAGCAGTACTTC. The V and J genes are TRBV6-2 or TRBV6-3 and TRBJ2-7, with no clear D. This CDR3 is 17 amino acids long. V gave up 0 bases and J gave up 7 bases, with 22 bases separating them. The germline gives CDR1 MNHEY, CDR2 SVGEGT.

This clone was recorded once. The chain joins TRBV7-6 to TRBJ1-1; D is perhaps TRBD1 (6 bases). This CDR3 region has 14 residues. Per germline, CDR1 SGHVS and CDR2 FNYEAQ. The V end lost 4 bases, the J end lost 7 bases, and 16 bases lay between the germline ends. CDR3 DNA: TGTGCCAGCAGCTCGGCGGGGGGGCGGAATGAAGCTTTCTTT. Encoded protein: CASSSAGGRNEAFF. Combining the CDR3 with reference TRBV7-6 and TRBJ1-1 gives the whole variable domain GAGVSQSPRYKVTKRGQDVALRCDPISGHVSLYWYRQALGQGPEFLTYFNYEAQQDKSGLPNDRFSAERPEGSISTLTIQRTEQRDSAMYRCASSSAGGRNEAFFGQGTRLTVV.

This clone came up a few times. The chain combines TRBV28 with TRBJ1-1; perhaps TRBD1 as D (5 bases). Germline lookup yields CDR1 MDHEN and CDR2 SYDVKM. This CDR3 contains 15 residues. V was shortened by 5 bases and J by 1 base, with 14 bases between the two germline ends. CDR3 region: CASSLPGSRNTEAFF. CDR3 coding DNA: TGTGCCAGCAGTCTCCCAGGGTCGCGGAACACTGAAGCTTTCTTT.